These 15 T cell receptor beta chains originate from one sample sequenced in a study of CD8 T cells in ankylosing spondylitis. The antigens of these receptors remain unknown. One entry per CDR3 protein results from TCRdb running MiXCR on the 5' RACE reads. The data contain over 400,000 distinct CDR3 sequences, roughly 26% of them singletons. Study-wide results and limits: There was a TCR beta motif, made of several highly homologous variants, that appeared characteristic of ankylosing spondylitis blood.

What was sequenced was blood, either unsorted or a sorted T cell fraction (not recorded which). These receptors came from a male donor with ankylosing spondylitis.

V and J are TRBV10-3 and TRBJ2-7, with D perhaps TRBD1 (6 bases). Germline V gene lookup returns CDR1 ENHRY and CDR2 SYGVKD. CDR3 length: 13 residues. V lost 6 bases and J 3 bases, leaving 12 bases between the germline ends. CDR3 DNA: TGTGCCATCAGCCGGACAGCTTACTACGAGCAGTACTTC. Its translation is CAISRTAYYEQYF.

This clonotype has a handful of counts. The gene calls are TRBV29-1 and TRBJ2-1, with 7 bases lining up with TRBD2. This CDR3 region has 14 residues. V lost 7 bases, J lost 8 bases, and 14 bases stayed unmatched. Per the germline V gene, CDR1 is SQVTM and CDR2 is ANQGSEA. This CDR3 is CSAPASGVFDEQFF. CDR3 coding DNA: TGCAGCGCCCCGGCTAGCGGCGTTTTTGATGAGCAGTTCTTC.

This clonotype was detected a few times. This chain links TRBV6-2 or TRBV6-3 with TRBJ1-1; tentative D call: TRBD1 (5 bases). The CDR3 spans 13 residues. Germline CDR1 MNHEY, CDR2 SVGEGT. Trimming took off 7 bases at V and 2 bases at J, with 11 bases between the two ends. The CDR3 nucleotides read TGTGCCAGCATTCAGACAGCCAACACTGAAGCTTTCTTT. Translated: CASIQTANTEAFF.

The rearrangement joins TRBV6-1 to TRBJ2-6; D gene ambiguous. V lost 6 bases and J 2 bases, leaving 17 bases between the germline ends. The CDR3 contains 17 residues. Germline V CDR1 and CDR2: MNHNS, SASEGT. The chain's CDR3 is CASSRNLQVTGANVLTF. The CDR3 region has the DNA TGTGCCAGCAGCCGAAACCTTCAGGTCACTGGGGCCAACGTCCTGACTTTC.

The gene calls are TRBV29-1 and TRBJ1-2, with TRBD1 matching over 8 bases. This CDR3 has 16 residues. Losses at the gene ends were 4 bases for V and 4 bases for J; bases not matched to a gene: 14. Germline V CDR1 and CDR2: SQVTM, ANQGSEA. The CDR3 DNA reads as TGCAGCGTTGGCCGGACAGGGACGGTCTTCGGCTATGGCTACACCTTC. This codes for CSVGRTGTVFGYGYTF.

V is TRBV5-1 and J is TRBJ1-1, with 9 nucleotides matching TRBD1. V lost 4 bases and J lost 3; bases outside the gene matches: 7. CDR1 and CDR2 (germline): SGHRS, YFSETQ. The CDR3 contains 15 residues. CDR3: CASSQTGQGDTEAFF. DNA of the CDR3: TGCGCCAGCAGCCAGACGGGACAGGGTGACACTGAAGCTTTCTTT.

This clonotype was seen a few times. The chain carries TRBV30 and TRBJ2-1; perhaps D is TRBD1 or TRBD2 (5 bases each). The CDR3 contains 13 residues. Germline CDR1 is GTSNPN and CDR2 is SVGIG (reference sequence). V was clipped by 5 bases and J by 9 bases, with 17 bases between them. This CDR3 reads CAWFRGPRGEQFF. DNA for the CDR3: TGTGCCTGGTTCCGGGGCCCTAGGGGTGAGCAGTTCTTC.

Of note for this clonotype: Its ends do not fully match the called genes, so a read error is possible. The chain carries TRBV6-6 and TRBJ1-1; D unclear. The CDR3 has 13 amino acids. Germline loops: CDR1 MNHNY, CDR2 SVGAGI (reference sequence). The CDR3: CASSLGLEEGVHF. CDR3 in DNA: TGTGCCAGCAGTTTGGGTCTCGAGGAGGGCGTCCACTTT.

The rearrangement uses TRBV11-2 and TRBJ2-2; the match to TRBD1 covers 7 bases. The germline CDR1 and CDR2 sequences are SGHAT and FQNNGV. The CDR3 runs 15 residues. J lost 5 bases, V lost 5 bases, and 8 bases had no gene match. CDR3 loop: CASSLTGVGTGELFF. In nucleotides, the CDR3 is TGTGCCAGCAGCCTAACAGGGGTTGGGACCGGGGAGCTGTTTTTT.

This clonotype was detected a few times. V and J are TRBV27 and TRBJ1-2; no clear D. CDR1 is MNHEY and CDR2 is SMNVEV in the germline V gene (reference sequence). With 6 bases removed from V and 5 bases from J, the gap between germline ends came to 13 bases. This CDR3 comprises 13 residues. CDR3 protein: CASSLTDGYGYTF. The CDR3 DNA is TGTGCCAGCAGCCTGACCGATGGATATGGCTACACCTTC.

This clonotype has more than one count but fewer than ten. CDR3 sequence reads: CASSEYYGKYEQYV. The DNA for the CDR3 is TGTGCCAGCAGTGAATATTACGGGAAATACGAGCAGTACGTC. The chain is built from TRBV6-1 and TRBJ2-7; possibly TRBD2 for D (5 bases). V lost 2 bases and J 4 bases, leaving 12 bases between the germline ends. The CDR3 loop spans 14 amino acids. Germline V gene sequence: CDR1 MNHNS, CDR2 SASEGT.

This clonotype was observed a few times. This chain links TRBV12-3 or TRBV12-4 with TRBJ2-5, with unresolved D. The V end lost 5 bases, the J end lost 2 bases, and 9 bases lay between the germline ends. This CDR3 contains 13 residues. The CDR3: CASSRKIQETQYF. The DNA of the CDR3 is TGTGCCAGCAGTCGGAAAATTCAAGAGACCCAGTACTTC.

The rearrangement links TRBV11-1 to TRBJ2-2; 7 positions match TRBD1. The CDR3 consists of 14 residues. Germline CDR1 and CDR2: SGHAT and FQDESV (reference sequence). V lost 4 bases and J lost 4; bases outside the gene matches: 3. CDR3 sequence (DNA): TGTGCCAGCAGCTCTGACAGGGTCACCGGGGAGCTGTTTTTT. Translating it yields CASSSDRVTGELFF.

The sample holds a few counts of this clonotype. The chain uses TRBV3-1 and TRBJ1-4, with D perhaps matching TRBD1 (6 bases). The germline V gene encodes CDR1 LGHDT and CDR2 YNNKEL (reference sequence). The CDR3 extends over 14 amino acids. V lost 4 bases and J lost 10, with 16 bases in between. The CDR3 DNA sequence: TGTGCCAGCAGCCCGCGAGGGGGGCGCCTAAAACTGTTTTTT. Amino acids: CASSPRGGRLKLFF.

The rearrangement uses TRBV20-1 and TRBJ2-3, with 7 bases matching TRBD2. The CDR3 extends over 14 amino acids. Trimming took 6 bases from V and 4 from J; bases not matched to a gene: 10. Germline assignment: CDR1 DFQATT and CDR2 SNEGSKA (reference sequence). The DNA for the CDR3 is TGCAGTGCCGCCCCAGCGGGAAGGGCAGATACGCAGTATTTT. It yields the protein CSAAPAGRADTQYF.